This record covers a single TCR beta chain. Cryopreserved PBMCs yielded roughly 2 micrograms of genomic DNA for TCR beta libraries. Sequencing was performed with immunoSEQ multiplex PCR; in TCRdb, only in-frame clones are kept and a portion is missing. The sample consists of about 140,000 clones, 75% to 85% of them appearing once. This sample is part of a study of cytotoxic CD8 clonotypes in ibrutinib-treated CLL. Study-level background: The group held 11 relapsed/refractory and under 16 treatment-naive patients, with under 18 IGHV unmutated.

The CDR3 contains 14 residues. The germline V and J ends were trimmed by 0 bases and 6 bases, with 11 bases remaining between them. Germline V gives CDR1 KGHSH, CDR2 LQKENI. V gene TRBV18 combines with J gene TRBJ1-2; D possibly corresponds to TRBD1 (6 bases). This sequence originates from a human donor with chronic lymphocytic leukemia. Material: PBMCs, obtained after 36 months of ibrutinib treatment. The CDR3 coding sequence is TGTGCCAGCTCACCACCGTCGGGACACCATGGCTACACCTTC. This gives the protein CASSPPSGHHGYTF.